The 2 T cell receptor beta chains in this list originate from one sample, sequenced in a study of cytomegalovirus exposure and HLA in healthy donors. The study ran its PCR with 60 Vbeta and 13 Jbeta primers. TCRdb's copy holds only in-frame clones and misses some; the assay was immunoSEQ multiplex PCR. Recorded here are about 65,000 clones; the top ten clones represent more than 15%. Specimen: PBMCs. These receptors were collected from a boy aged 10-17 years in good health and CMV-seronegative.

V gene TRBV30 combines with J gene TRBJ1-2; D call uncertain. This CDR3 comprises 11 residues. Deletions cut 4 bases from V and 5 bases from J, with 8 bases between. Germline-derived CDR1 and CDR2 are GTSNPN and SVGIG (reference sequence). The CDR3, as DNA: TGTGCCTGGACAAGCGGGTATGGCTACACCTTC. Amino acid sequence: CAWTSGYGYTF.

CDR3 sequence (DNA): TGCGCCAGCAGCTTGGCAGGGGTGACTAATGAAAAACTGTTTTTT. It is translated as CASSLAGVTNEKLFF. The chain joins TRBV5-1 to TRBJ1-4; D possibly corresponds to TRBD1 (6 bases). Germline V gene sequence: CDR1 SGHRS, CDR2 YFSETQ. The CDR3 is 15 residues long. Trimming pared 0 bases from V and 2 bases from J, leaving 8 bases between.